The present T cell receptor (beta chain) was sequenced within a study of cytomegalovirus exposure and HLA in healthy donors. The study ran its PCR with 60 Vbeta and 13 Jbeta primers. Assay used: immunoSEQ multiplex PCR; TCRdb lists only in-frame clones, some missing. The table records 120,000 or so clones, about four fifths of them present only once. The CDR3 consists of 14 residues. The V end was cut by 1 base, the J end by 3 bases, with 9 bases between. The germline CDR1 and CDR2 sequences are SNHLY and FYNNEI. Sequences were obtained from PBMCs. The source is an older woman in good health and CMV-seropositive. The chain recombines TRBV2 with TRBJ1-1; the D is unclear. CDR3 residues: CASSEVGSHTEAFF. The CDR3 DNA reads as TGTGCCAGCAGTGAAGTGGGGAGCCACACTGAAGCTTTCTTT.